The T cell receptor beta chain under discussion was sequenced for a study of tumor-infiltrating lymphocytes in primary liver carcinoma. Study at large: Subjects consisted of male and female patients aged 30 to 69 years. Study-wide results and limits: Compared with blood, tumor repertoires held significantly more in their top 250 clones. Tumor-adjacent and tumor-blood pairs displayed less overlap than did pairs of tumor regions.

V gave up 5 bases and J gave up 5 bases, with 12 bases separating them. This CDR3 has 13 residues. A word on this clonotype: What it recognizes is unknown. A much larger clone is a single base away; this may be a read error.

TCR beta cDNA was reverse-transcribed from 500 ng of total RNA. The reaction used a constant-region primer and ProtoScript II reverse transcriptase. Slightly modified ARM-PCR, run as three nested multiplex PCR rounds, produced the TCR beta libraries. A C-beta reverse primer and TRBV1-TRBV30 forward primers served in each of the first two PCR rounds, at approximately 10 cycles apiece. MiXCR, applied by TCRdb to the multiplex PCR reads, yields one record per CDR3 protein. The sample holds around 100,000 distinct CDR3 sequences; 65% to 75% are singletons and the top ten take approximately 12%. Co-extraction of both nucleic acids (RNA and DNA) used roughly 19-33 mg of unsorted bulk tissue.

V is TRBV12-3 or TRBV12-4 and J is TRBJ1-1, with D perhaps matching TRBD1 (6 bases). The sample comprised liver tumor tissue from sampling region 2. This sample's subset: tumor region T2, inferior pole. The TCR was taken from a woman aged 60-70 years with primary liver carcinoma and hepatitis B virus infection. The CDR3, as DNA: TGTGCCAGCAGTGAAGACAGGAGTACTGAAGCTTTCTTT. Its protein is CASSEDRSTEAFF.